One T cell receptor beta chain is described in this entry. CDR1 and CDR2 (germline): SGDLS, YYNGEE. The CDR3 covers 14 residues. The V gene end was trimmed by 3 bases and the J gene end by 3 bases; junction bases not matched to a gene: 6. In the source study's methods: It was from reference gene primer amplification that nucleated cell counts were estimated. The repertoire was sequenced with immunoSEQ multiplex PCR; TCRdb's copy has only in-frame clones and lacks some. That table gives V, J and clone size, and the DNA gave D and trimming. The table records fewer than 600,000 clones, roughly 90% of them present only once. The study drew participants aged 18 to 89 years from roughly 25 US areas. Participants had their cohort set by participant-reported clinical history. Recovered status in Cohort 3 required two negative PCRs, clearance, or symptom resolution. The data were taken from a study of blood T cell repertoires in COVID-19.

The V call is TRBV9, the J call TRBJ2-7; 7 bases line up with TRBD1. Sequencing input: PBMCs or T cells enriched from blood (not recorded which). The clonotype was recovered from a woman between 40 and 50 years old who had recovered from COVID-19. DNA of the CDR3: TGTGCCAGCAGCGACGACCGGGACAGCTACGAGCAGTACTTC. Encoded protein: CASSDDRDSYEQYF. The full variable domain, completed using reference TRBV9 and TRBJ2-7, is DSGVTQTPKHLITATGQRVTLRCSPRSGDLSVYWYQQSLDQGLQFLIQYYNGEERAKGNILERFSAQQFPDLHSELNLSSLELGDSALYFCASSDDRDSYEQYFGPGTRLTVT.